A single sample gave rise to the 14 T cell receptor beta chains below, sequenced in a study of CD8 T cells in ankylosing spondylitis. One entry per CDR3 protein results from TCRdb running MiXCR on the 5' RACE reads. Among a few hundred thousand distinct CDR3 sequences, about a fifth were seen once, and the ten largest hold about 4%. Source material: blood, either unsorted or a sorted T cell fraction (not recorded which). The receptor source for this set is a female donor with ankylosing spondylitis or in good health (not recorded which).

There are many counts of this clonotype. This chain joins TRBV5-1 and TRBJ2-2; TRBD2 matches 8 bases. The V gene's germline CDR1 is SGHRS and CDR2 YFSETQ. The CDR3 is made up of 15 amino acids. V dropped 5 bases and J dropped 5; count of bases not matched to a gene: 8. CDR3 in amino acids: CASSWREARTGELFF. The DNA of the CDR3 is TGCGCCAGCAGTTGGCGGGAGGCCAGAACCGGGGAGCTGTTTTTT.

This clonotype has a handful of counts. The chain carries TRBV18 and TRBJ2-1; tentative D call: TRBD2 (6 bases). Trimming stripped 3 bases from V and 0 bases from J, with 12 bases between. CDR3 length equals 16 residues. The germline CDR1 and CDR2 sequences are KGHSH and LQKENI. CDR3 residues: CASSPLGGRSYNEQFF. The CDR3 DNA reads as TGTGCCAGCTCACCCTTGGGGGGACGCTCCTACAATGAGCAGTTCTTC.

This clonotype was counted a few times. The CDR3 spells CASSEWGQGANEQFF. The CDR3 DNA sequence: TGTGCCAGCAGTGAATGGGGACAGGGGGCGAATGAGCAGTTCTTC. V is TRBV25-1 and J is TRBJ2-1; 12 bases are a match to TRBD1. The CDR3 length is 15 residues. Trimming removed 1 base from V and 7 bases from J; junction bases left unmatched: 2. In germline, CDR1 is MGHDK, CDR2 SYGVNS.

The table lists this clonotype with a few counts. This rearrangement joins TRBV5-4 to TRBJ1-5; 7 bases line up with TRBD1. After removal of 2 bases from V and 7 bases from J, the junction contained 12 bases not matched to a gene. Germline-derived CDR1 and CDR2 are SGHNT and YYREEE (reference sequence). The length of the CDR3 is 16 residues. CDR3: CASSLSDHRGSQPQHF. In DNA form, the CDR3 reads TGTGCCAGCAGCTTATCGGATCACAGGGGTAGCCAGCCCCAGCATTTT. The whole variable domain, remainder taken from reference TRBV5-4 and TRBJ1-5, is ETGVTQSPTHLIKTRGQQVTLRCSSQSGHNTVSWYQQALGQGPQFIFQYYREEENGRGNFPPRFSGLQFPNYSSELNVNALELDDSALYLCASSLSDHRGSQPQHFGDGTRLSIL.

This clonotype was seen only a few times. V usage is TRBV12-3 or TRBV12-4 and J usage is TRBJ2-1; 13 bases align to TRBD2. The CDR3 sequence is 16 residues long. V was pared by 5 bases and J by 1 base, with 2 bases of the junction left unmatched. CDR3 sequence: CASSLTSGRSYNEQFF. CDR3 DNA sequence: TGTGCCAGCAGTCTGACTAGCGGGAGGTCCTACAATGAGCAGTTCTTC.

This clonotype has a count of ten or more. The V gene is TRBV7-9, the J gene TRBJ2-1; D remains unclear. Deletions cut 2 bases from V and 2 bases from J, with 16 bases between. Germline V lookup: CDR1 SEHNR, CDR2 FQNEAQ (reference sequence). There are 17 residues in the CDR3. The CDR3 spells CASSLRAEVYTYNEQFF. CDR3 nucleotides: TGTGCCAGCAGCTTACGGGCCGAGGTCTACACCTACAATGAGCAGTTCTTC.

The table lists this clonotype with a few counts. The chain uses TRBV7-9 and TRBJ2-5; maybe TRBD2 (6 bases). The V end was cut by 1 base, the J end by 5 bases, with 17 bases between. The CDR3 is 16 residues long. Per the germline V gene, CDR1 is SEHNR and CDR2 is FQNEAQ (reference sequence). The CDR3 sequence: CASSLGLAISGETQYF. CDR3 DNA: TGTGCCAGCAGCTTAGGTCTAGCGATTTCTGGGGAGACCCAGTACTTC. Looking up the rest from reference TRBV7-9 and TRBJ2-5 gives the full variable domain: DTGVSQNPRHKITKRGQNVTFRCDPISEHNRLYWYRQTLGQGPEFLTYFQNEAQLEKSRLLSDRFSAERPKGSFSTLEIQRTEQGDSAMYLCASSLGLAISGETQYFGPGTRLLVL.

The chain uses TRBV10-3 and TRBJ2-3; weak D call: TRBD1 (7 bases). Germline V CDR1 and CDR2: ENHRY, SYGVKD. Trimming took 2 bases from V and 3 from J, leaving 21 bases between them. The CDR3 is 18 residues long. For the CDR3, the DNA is TGTGCCATCAGTGAGCCCCAGAGGACAGGAGGGGGAACAGATACGCAGTATTTT. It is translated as CAISEPQRTGGGTDTQYF.

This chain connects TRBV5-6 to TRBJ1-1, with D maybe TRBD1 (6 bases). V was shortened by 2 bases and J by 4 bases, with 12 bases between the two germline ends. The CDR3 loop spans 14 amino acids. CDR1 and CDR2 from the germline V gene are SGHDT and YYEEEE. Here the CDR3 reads CASSLPGAITEAFF. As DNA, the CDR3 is TGTGCCAGCAGCTTACCAGGGGCGATCACTGAAGCTTTCTTT.

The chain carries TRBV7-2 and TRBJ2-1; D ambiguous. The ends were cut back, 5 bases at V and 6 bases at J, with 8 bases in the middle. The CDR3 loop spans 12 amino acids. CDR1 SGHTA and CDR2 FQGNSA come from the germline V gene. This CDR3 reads CASSTTFNEQFF. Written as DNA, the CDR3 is TGTGCCAGCAGCACGACCTTCAATGAGCAGTTCTTC. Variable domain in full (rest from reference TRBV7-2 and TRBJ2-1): GAGVSQSPSNKVTEKGKDVELRCDPISGHTALYWYRQSLGQGLEFLIYFQGNSAPDKSGLPSDRFSAERTGGSVSTLTIQRTQQEDSAVYLCASSTTFNEQFFGPGTRLTVL.

Written as DNA, the CDR3 is TGTGCCAGCAGTTTAGACAGGGCCGCTGAAGCTTTCTTT. Its protein is CASSLDRAAEAFF. This sequence joins TRBV12-3 or TRBV12-4 and TRBJ1-1; D perhaps matches TRBD1 (6 bases). Trimming cost V 1 base and J 6 bases, with 9 bases left between them. This CDR3 has 13 residues.

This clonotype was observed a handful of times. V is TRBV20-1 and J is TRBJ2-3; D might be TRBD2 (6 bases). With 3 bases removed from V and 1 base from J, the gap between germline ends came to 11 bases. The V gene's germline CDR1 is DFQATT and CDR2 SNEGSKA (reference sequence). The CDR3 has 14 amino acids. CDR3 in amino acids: CSASSSAGTDTQYF. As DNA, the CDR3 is TGCAGTGCTAGCTCTAGCGCGGGCACAGATACGCAGTATTTT.

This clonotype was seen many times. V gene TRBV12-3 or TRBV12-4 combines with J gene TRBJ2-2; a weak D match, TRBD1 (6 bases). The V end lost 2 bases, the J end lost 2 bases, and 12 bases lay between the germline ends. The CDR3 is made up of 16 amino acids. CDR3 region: CASSLLSRGNTGELFF. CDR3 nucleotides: TGTGCCAGCAGTTTACTTAGCAGGGGCAACACCGGGGAGCTGTTTTTT.

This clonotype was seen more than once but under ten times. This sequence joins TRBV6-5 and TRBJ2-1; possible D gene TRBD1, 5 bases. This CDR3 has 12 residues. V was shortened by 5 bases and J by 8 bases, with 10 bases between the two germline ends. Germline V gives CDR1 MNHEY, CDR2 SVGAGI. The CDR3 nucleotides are TGTGCCAGCAGTCGCCAGGGCCATGAGCAGTTCTTC. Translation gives CASSRQGHEQFF.